The 27 T cell receptor beta chains reported below all come from one sample, sequenced in a study of neurological immune-mediated disorders. Time point meaning: longitudinal time-point 3. A single record per CDR3 protein comes from TCRdb applying MiXCR to the 5' RACE reads. In the table there are approximately 45,000 distinct CDR3 sequences, around an eighth of which are singletons. Source material: PBMCs. The receptors were sampled from a man aged 30-40 years in good health.

This clonotype was observed many times. The chain carries TRBV7-7 and TRBJ2-3; D is uncertain. The CDR3 contains 12 residues. The V gene lost 5 bases and the J gene lost 3 bases, with 6 bases spanning the gap. Germline assignment: CDR1 SSHAT and CDR2 FNYEAQ (reference sequence). The CDR3, as DNA: TGTGCCAGCAGCCCAGATACAGATACGCAGTATTTT. Amino acids: CASSPDTDTQYF.

This clonotype was observed many times. The chain links TRBV28 to TRBJ2-1, with 11 nucleotides matching TRBD2. Trimming removed 6 bases from V and 0 bases from J; junction bases left unmatched: 25. The CDR3 consists of 23 residues. In germline, CDR1 is MDHEN, CDR2 SYDVKM. The chain's CDR3 is CASRDLGRVAGGLQLSSYNEQFF. CDR3 coding DNA: TGTGCCAGCAGGGACCTCGGGAGGGTAGCGGGAGGGCTCCAATTGAGCTCCTACAATGAGCAGTTCTTC.

The CDR3 is CASLTPGWVTQYF. The CDR3 DNA sequence: TGTGCCAGCTTAACACCCGGGTGGGTGACCCAGTACTTC. The chain has TRBV7-2 and TRBJ2-5, with D hard to call. This CDR3 is built from 13 residues. Trimming took off 8 bases at V and 7 bases at J, with 17 bases between the two ends. Germline assignment: CDR1 SGHTA and CDR2 FQGNSA. Based on the CDR3 plus reference TRBV7-2 and TRBJ2-5, the full variable domain is GAGVSQSPSNKVTEKGKDVELRCDPISGHTALYWYRQSLGQGLEFLIYFQGNSAPDKSGLPSDRFSAERTGGSVSTLTIQRTQQEDSAVYLCASLTPGWVTQYFGPGTRLLVL.

V usage is TRBV3-1 and J usage is TRBJ2-1; D may be TRBD2 (6 bases). CDR1 and CDR2 (germline): LGHDT, YNNKEL (reference sequence). V lost 3 bases to trimming and J lost 0 bases, with 12 bases between them. This CDR3 spans 16 amino acids. Here the CDR3 reads CASSQMRDSSYNEQFF. DNA for the CDR3: TGTGCCAGCAGCCAGATGCGGGATAGCTCCTACAATGAGCAGTTCTTC.

This clonotype was picked up many times. The V and J genes are TRBV20-1 and TRBJ2-3; maybe TRBD2 (7 bases). V lost 0 bases, J lost 1 base, and 11 bases lay in between. CDR1 is DFQATT and CDR2 is SNEGSKA in the germline V gene (reference sequence). The CDR3 length is 15 residues. The CDR3 bases are TGCAGTGCTAGAGATGGGGGGGCGGGCACAGATACGCAGTATTTT. It yields the protein CSARDGGAGTDTQYF.

This clonotype came up many times. This chain connects TRBV7-2 to TRBJ2-1, with 10 nucleotides matching TRBD2. The junction had 6 bases not matched to a gene; V was cut back by 3 bases and J by 7 bases. CDR1 SGHTA and CDR2 FQGNSA come from the germline V gene. The CDR3 sequence is 15 residues long. CDR3 protein: CASSLSGRAVNEQFF. The CDR3 DNA follows: TGTGCCAGCAGCTTGAGCGGGAGGGCCGTAAATGAGCAGTTCTTC.

In this sample, this clonotype turned up many times. The V call is TRBV5-6, the J call TRBJ1-5, with D perhaps matching TRBD1 (6 bases). With 4 bases removed from V and 2 bases from J, the gap between germline ends came to 16 bases. The CDR3 length is 16 residues. Germline V CDR1 and CDR2: SGHDT, YYEEEE. The CDR3 bases are TGTGCCAGCAGCACCCGGGACAATCGGGGCAATCAGCCCCAGCATTTT. Translation gives CASSTRDNRGNQPQHF.

This clonotype was seen ten or more times. CDR3 loop: CSASLVAGLETQYF. CDR3 coding DNA: TGCAGTGCTAGTTTGGTAGCGGGTTTGGAGACCCAGTACTTC. The chain uses TRBV20-1 and TRBJ2-5, with 7 nucleotides matching TRBD2. The germline V gene encodes CDR1 DFQATT and CDR2 SNEGSKA (reference sequence). J lost 5 bases, V lost 3 bases, and 9 bases had no gene match. The CDR3 is 14 amino acids.

In this sample, this clonotype turned up many times. V and J are TRBV20-1 and TRBJ2-3, with TRBD2 matching 13 bases. V dropped 4 bases and J dropped 4; count of bases not matched to a gene: 8. Germline CDR1 is DFQATT and CDR2 is SNEGSKA (reference sequence). The CDR3 contains 16 residues. This CDR3 reads CSAKLPGLAGPDTQYF. The CDR3 DNA reads TGCAGTGCTAAGCTCCCGGGACTAGCGGGACCAGATACGCAGTATTTT.

In its sample, this clonotype was seen a few times. This may come from a read error, since a much larger clone is one base off. The chain has TRBV18 and TRBJ1-1; no reliable D call. Germline assignment: CDR1 KGHSH and CDR2 LQKENI. The CDR3 runs to 13 residues. CDR3 protein: CVSSSSPDGEAFF. DNA of the CDR3: TGTGTCAGCTCGTCGTCACCGGACGGTGAAGCTTTCTTT.

The sample holds many counts of this clonotype. The rearrangement links TRBV10-3 to TRBJ1-4; TRBD1 might be the D (5 bases). The V gene's germline CDR1 is ENHRY and CDR2 SYGVKD. The V gene lost 1 base and the J gene lost 4 bases, with 7 bases spanning the gap. This CDR3 contains 14 residues. Here the CDR3 DNA reads TGTGCCATCAGTGAGTTGGGGCTTAATGAAAAACTGTTTTTT. Protein sequence: CAISELGLNEKLFF.

The rearrangement joins TRBV27 to TRBJ2-7, with D unresolved. Germline V gene lookup returns CDR1 MNHEY and CDR2 SMNVEV (reference sequence). V shed 5 bases and J shed 0 bases, with 14 bases lying between them. This CDR3 comprises 15 residues. The CDR3 reads CASSPYPRHSYEQYF. For the CDR3, the DNA is TGTGCCAGCAGTCCGTATCCGCGCCACTCCTACGAGCAGTACTTC.

In this sample, this clonotype turned up many times. This sequence joins TRBV5-6 and TRBJ2-1; unclear D gene. The CDR3 is 12 amino acids. The germline gives CDR1 SGHDT, CDR2 YYEEEE. Between the trimmed V and J ends, which lost 5 bases and 5 bases, there was a span of 8 bases. CDR3 coding DNA: TGTGCCAGCAGTTTTACTGACAATGAGCAGTTCTTC. This codes for CASSFTDNEQFF.

This clonotype was detected ten times or more. The chain links TRBV14 to TRBJ1-1, with D perhaps matching TRBD1 (5 bases). The CDR3 loop spans 16 amino acids. Trimming shortened V by 1 base and J by 0 bases, and 12 bases separated the two germline ends. The germline V gene has CDR1 SGHDN and CDR2 FVKESK. Here the CDR3 DNA reads TGTGCCAGCAGCCAAGTATGGACAAGACTGAACACTGAAGCTTTCTTT. It translates to CASSQVWTRLNTEAFF.

In its sample, this clonotype was seen many times. V usage is TRBV29-1 and J usage is TRBJ1-1, with D maybe TRBD1 (5 bases). CDR1 and CDR2 (germline): SQVTM, ANQGSEA. V was pared by 3 bases and J by 11 bases, with 19 bases between. The CDR3 extends over 13 amino acids. The DNA of the CDR3 is TGCAGCGTTGATTTGGAAGGGACGATCGTCGCTTTCTTT. This encodes CSVDLEGTIVAFF.

This clonotype was counted ten times or more. This chain joins TRBV20-1 and TRBJ2-1, with D unresolved. The V gene lost 1 base and the J gene lost 9 bases, with 7 bases spanning the gap. The CDR3 is made up of 11 amino acids. Germline loops: CDR1 DFQATT, CDR2 SNEGSKA (reference sequence). The CDR3 sequence: CSARGATEQFF. Here the CDR3 DNA reads TGCAGTGCTAGAGGGGCGACTGAGCAGTTCTTC.

In its sample, this clonotype was seen many times. This chain uses TRBV20-1 with TRBJ2-7; 8 positions match TRBD2. The junction had 11 bases not matched to a gene; V was cut back by 5 bases and J by 2 bases. The CDR3 is made up of 15 amino acids. Germline V gives CDR1 DFQATT, CDR2 SNEGSKA (reference sequence). This chain's CDR3 is CSALILLADTYEQYF. CDR3 in DNA: TGCAGTGCTCTAATTTTACTAGCGGATACCTACGAGCAGTACTTC.

V is TRBV11-2 and J is TRBJ2-2; the D is unclear. V was cut by 0 bases and J by 2 bases, with 4 bases left in between. The CDR3 is made up of 14 amino acids. CDR1 and CDR2 from the germline V gene are SGHAT and FQNNGV. CDR3 sequence reads: CASSLDFNTGELFF. CDR3 nucleotides: TGTGCCAGCAGCTTAGATTTTAACACCGGGGAGCTGTTTTTT.

The genes are TRBV6-5 and TRBJ2-2; 12 nucleotides line up with TRBD2. CDR1 is MNHEY, CDR2 SVGAGI, per germline. V was clipped by 10 bases and J by 4 bases; unmatched bases: 22. There are 20 residues in the CDR3. The CDR3 region is CATTDGLAGISSLGTGELFF. DNA for the CDR3: TGTGCCACCACCGATGGACTAGCGGGAATCAGCAGCCTCGGCACCGGGGAGCTGTTTTTT.

A remark on this clonotype: Without the conserved terminal phenylalanine or tryptophan, this CDR3 likely stems from a read error. V and J are TRBV5-1 and TRBJ2-7; 9 bases fit TRBD2. Germline V gene lookup returns CDR1 SGHRS and CDR2 YFSETQ. This CDR3 spans 15 amino acids. The V and J ends lost 4 bases and 5 bases, in that order; junction bases with no gene match: 10. CDR3 nucleotides: TGCGCCAGCAGCGCGGGGACTAGCAGTTCCCACGAGCAGTACATC. This translates into CASSAGTSSSHEQYI.

This clonotype was observed many times. The rearrangement joins TRBV7-3 to TRBJ2-5; 8 bases match TRBD1. The CDR3 covers 15 residues. Germline loops: CDR1 SGHTA, CDR2 FQGTGA. Losses at the gene ends were 3 bases for V and 4 bases for J; bases not matched to a gene: 7. As DNA, the CDR3 is TGTGCCAGCAGCTTCGACAGGGGTCCGGGAGAGACCCAGTACTTC. Translated, it gives CASSFDRGPGETQYF.

In its sample, this clonotype ranks as medium-sized (0.01 to 0.1%). This chain uses TRBV29-1 with TRBJ2-5; tentatively, D is TRBD1 (6 bases). Germline V lookup: CDR1 SQVTM, CDR2 ANQGSEA. The length of the CDR3 is 13 residues. Trimming cost V 1 base and J 7 bases, with 13 bases left between them. CDR3 bases: TGCAGCGTTGAAGGGACAGTCAGTAGGACCCAGTACTTC. It translates to CSVEGTVSRTQYF. Combining the CDR3 with reference TRBV29-1 and TRBJ2-5 gives the whole variable domain SAVISQKPSRDICQRGTSLTIQCQVDSQVTMMFWYRQQPGQSLTLIATANQGSEATYESGFVIDKFPISRPNLTFSTLTVSNMSPEDSSIYLCSVEGTVSRTQYFGPGTRLLVL.

There are many counts of this clonotype. This chain links TRBV10-3 with TRBJ1-5; D is uncertain. Trimming stripped 2 bases from V and 7 bases from J, with 6 bases between. Germline V gene sequence: CDR1 ENHRY, CDR2 SYGVKD. The CDR3 runs 12 residues. CDR3 DNA: TGTGCCATCAGTGAGGGTAGGCAGCCCCAGCATTTT. Amino acid sequence: CAISEGRQPQHF.

This clonotype was picked up many times. This sequence joins TRBV12-3 or TRBV12-4 and TRBJ2-1; tentative D call: TRBD2 (7 bases). Trimming took 4 bases from V and 15 from J, leaving 13 bases between them. The CDR3 is 11 residues long. The CDR3 region is CASSSSGEGFF. CDR3 nucleotides: TGTGCCAGCAGTTCCTCAGGGGAGGGGTTCTTC.

This clonotype was counted at least ten times. This rearrangement joins TRBV29-1 to TRBJ2-7, with D tentatively TRBD1 (5 bases). Germline V lookup: CDR1 SQVTM, CDR2 ANQGSEA. Deletions cut 2 bases from V and 2 bases from J, with 13 bases between. CDR3 length: 14 residues. The CDR3 spells CSVEIGTGAYEQYF. In DNA, the CDR3 is TGCAGCGTTGAAATCGGCACAGGCGCCTACGAGCAGTACTTC.

This clonotype has ten or more counts. V gene TRBV20-1 combines with J gene TRBJ1-2; 9 nucleotides line up with TRBD1. CDR3 length: 13 amino acids. The V gene end was trimmed by 5 bases and the J gene end by 4 bases; junction bases not matched to a gene: 5. From germline, CDR1 is DFQATT and CDR2 SNEGSKA (reference sequence). The CDR3 reads CSAFRQGGYGYTF. As DNA, the CDR3 is TGCAGTGCTTTTAGACAGGGGGGCTATGGCTACACCTTC.

This clonotype was counted ten times or more. The chain has TRBV29-1 and TRBJ2-7; 7 nucleotides align to TRBD1. With V trimmed by 7 bases and J by 2 bases, 2 bases remained unmatched. CDR1 is SQVTM and CDR2 is ANQGSEA in the germline V gene. This CDR3 has 11 residues. CDR3 amino acids: CSAGTAYEQYF. CDR3 nucleotide sequence: TGCAGCGCCGGGACAGCCTACGAGCAGTACTTC.